This T cell receptor beta chain was retrieved from a study of beta chain features in type 1 diabetes. The study's findings and limits: All four CD4+ subsets of Type 1 diabetes patients contained TCRB CDR3s that were moderately but significantly shorter. PCR, the amplification step, might favor shorter templates, equally in patients and controls.

A few counts support this clone. Its antigen remains unknown. Looked up from germline, CDR1 is SGDLS and CDR2 is YYNGEE. Unmatched junction bases numbered 2, after V lost 2 bases and J lost 2 bases. The CDR3 is made up of 15 amino acids. Cells sorted by CD45RO/CCR7/CD25/CD127/CD95/CD27 comprised CD4+ naive, central memory, regulatory and stem cell-like memory cells. Expressed TCRB transcripts got sequenced, as all isolated RNA was reverse transcribed. Sequencing used immunoSEQ multiplex PCR; TCRdb keeps in-frame clones, though not all of them. Counted here are 130,000 or so clones, 9% to 10% occurring once; the ten biggest clones make up 0.55% to 0.75%.

The TCR originated in a middle-aged woman in good health. The sample consisted of central memory CD4+ T cells from blood. The chain carries TRBV9 and TRBJ1-2; 11 positions match TRBD1. CDR3 sequence (DNA): TGTGCCAGCAGCGTGGGGACAGGGGGAAACTATGGCTACACCTTC. The encoded protein is CASSVGTGGNYGYTF.